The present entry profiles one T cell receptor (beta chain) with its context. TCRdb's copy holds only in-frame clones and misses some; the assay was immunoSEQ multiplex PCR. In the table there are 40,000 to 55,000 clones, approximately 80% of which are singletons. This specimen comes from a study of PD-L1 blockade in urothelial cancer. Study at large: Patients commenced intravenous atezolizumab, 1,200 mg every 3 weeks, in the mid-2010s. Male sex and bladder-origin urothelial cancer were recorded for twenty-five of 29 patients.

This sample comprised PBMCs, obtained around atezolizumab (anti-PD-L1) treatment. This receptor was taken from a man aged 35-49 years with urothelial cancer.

The CDR3 DNA reads as TGTGCCAGCCTGACCACTAGCGGGAGCAATGAGCAGTTCTTC. This translates into CASLTTSGSNEQFF. This chain uses TRBV28 with TRBJ2-1; 11 bases align to TRBD2. The CDR3 runs to 14 residues. The germline V gene has CDR1 MDHEN and CDR2 SYDVKM. V lost 8 bases, J lost 6 bases, and 6 bases stayed unmatched.